These 20 T cell receptor beta chains came from one sample sequenced in a study of OX40 agonist ivuxolimab in advanced cancers. Profiling relied on immunoSEQ multiplex PCR, and the TCRdb table lists in-frame clones only, not all of them. The data hold tens of thousands of clones, with approximately 90% observed a single time. The source material was CD4+ or CD8+ T cells sorted from blood, sampled in a trial of the OX40 agonist ivuxolimab. Receptor source: an adult with an advanced solid tumor such as melanoma, head and neck, liver or kidney cancer.

V gene TRBV6-6 combines with J gene TRBJ2-7; D is unresolved. In germline, CDR1 is MNHNY, CDR2 SVGAGI (reference sequence). The CDR3 extends over 12 amino acids. The ends were cut back, 5 bases at V and 2 bases at J, with 7 bases in the middle. CDR3 protein: CASSQAAYEQYF. The CDR3 DNA reads as TGTGCCAGCAGTCAGGCAGCCTACGAGCAGTACTTC.

This chain uses TRBV2 with TRBJ1-2, with 10 bases aligning to TRBD1. The length of the CDR3 is 13 residues. The trim removed 5 bases at V and 13 bases at J, leaving 10 bases unmatched. Germline-derived CDR1 and CDR2 are SNHLY and FYNNEI. CDR3 bases: TGTGCCAGCAGTTACCGACAGGGGGCGCAAGGCACCTTC. Its protein is CASSYRQGAQGTF.

The chain couples TRBV7-9 to TRBJ2-7; the D gene could be TRBD1 or TRBD2 (5 bases each). Germline CDR1 reads SEHNR; CDR2 reads FQNEAQ (reference sequence). Trimming pared 3 bases from V and 2 bases from J, leaving 11 bases between. The length of the CDR3 is 14 residues. The DNA for the CDR3 is TGTGCCAGCAGCTTGACAGCGGAAACCTACGAGCAGTACTTC. Its protein product is CASSLTAETYEQYF.

The rearrangement joins TRBV6-1 to TRBJ2-2; TRBD2 might be the D (5 bases). Germline V gives CDR1 MNHNS, CDR2 SASEGT. The CDR3 has 15 amino acids. Trimming removed 7 bases at V and 0 bases at J, with 12 bases between. The CDR3 sequence: CASTREVSNTGELFF. The CDR3, as DNA: TGTGCCAGCACTCGGGAAGTATCGAACACCGGGGAGCTGTTTTTT.

The rearrangement uses TRBV5-4 and TRBJ2-7; 8 bases match TRBD2. The germline CDR1 and CDR2 sequences are SGHNT and YYREEE (reference sequence). CDR3 length equals 15 residues. Losses at the gene ends were 3 bases for V and 4 bases for J; bases not matched to a gene: 9. CDR3 DNA: TGTGCCAGCAGCTATCAAGCGGGAGCTCGTTACGAGCAGTACTTC. Translated, it gives CASSYQAGARYEQYF.

The chain couples TRBV18 to TRBJ1-4; 9 bases line up with TRBD1. Germline V gene sequence: CDR1 KGHSH, CDR2 LQKENI. The V gene end was trimmed by 2 bases and the J gene end by 5 bases; junction bases not matched to a gene: 0. The CDR3 totals 14 residues. The DNA of the CDR3 is TGTGCCAGCTCACCAGGACAGGGGAATGAAAAACTGTTTTTT. It translates to CASSPGQGNEKLFF. The variable domain in full, completed from reference TRBV18 and TRBJ1-4, reads NAGVMQNPRHLVRRRGQEARLRCSPMKGHSHVYWYRQLPEEGLKFMVYLQKENIIDESGMPKERFSAEFPKEGPSILRIQQVVRGDSAAYFCASSPGQGNEKLFFGSGTQLSVL.

The chain has TRBV7-8 and TRBJ2-5, with 9 bases aligning to TRBD2. Germline values: CDR1 SGHVS, CDR2 FQNEAQ. The CDR3 extends over 14 amino acids. The trim removed 5 bases at V and 5 bases at J, leaving 6 bases unmatched. This CDR3 reads CASSPGLAEETQYF. The CDR3 nucleotides read TGTGCCAGCAGCCCGGGACTAGCAGAGGAGACCCAGTACTTC. Variable domain in full (rest from reference TRBV7-8 and TRBJ2-5): GAGVSQSPRYKVAKRGQDVALRCDPISGHVSLFWYQQALGQGPEFLTYFQNEAQLDKSGLPSDRFFAERPEGSVSTLKIQRTQQEDSAVYLCASSPGLAEETQYFGPGTRLLVL.

The V gene is TRBV25-1, the J gene TRBJ2-3, with D perhaps being TRBD1 or TRBD2 (5 bases each). The length of the CDR3 is 15 residues. Trimming took 6 bases from V and 4 from J, leaving 17 bases between them. The V gene's germline CDR1 is MGHDK and CDR2 SYGVNS. The CDR3: CASRRGTQGADTQYF. The DNA for the CDR3 is TGTGCCAGCAGACGAGGGACCCAGGGCGCAGATACGCAGTATTTT.

This clone occurred a few times. The CDR3, as DNA: TGTGCCAGCAGTTTTAGGACAGGGTATGGCTACACCTTC. This gives the protein CASSFRTGYGYTF. The V gene is TRBV28, the J gene TRBJ1-2, with 8 bases matching TRBD1. The CDR3 length is 13 residues. Germline loops: CDR1 MDHEN, CDR2 SYDVKM. V was pared by 3 bases and J by 5 bases, with 2 bases of the junction left unmatched.

The chain employs TRBV12-5 and TRBJ2-7; D is ambiguous. Deletions cut 2 bases from V and 7 bases from J, with 6 bases between. In germline, CDR1 is LGHNT, CDR2 FRNRAP. CDR3 length: 11 residues. The CDR3 coding sequence is TGTGCTAGTGGTTTGAGCCGGGAGCAGTACTTC. Encoded protein: CASGLSREQYF.

The V call is TRBV7-8, the J call TRBJ2-7, with unresolved D. The CDR3 extends over 14 amino acids. V lost 4 bases, J lost 2 bases, and 12 bases lay in between. The germline CDR1 and CDR2 sequences are SGHVS and FQNEAQ. Here the CDR3 DNA reads TGTGCCAGCAGCTGGCAAGTCGAAACCTACGAGCAGTACTTC. This translates into CASSWQVETYEQYF.

This clone was seen once. The V call is TRBV19, the J call TRBJ1-5, with D perhaps matching TRBD1 (6 bases). CDR3 length: 14 residues. CDR1 and CDR2 from the germline V gene are LNHDA and SQIVND (reference sequence). The V gene lost 3 bases and the J gene lost 4 bases, with 10 bases spanning the gap. CDR3 sequence (DNA): TGTGCCAGTAGTATCGTCACAGGGAATCAGCCCCAGCATTTT. Protein product: CASSIVTGNQPQHF.

CDR3 sequence reads: CASSSGGGRAEKLFF. In DNA form, the CDR3 reads TGTGCCAGCAGCTCAGGGGGTGGTAGAGCTGAAAAACTGTTTTTT. The chain combines TRBV7-9 with TRBJ1-4, with 7 bases fitting TRBD1. The V gene's germline CDR1 is SEHNR and CDR2 FQNEAQ (reference sequence). J gave up 7 bases and V 4 bases, and 9 bases lay outside the gene matches. The CDR3 is made up of 15 amino acids.

The rearrangement uses TRBV18 and TRBJ1-1; 7 bases are a match to TRBD1. Germline V CDR1 and CDR2: KGHSH, LQKENI. This CDR3 is 15 amino acids long. V gave up 3 bases and J gave up 1 base; unmatched junction bases: 5. CDR3 in DNA: TGTGCCAGCTCACCCCGGGACAGTGCGAACACTGAAGCTTTCTTT. It specifies CASSPRDSANTEAFF.

This chain links TRBV5-8 with TRBJ2-1; 7 nucleotides align to TRBD1. With V trimmed by 6 bases and J by 1 base, 7 bases remained unmatched. The CDR3 is made up of 15 amino acids. The V gene's germline CDR1 is SGHTS and CDR2 YDEGEE. The CDR3, as DNA: TGTGCCAGCATCAGGGGGAAGCGGTCCTACAATGAGCAGTTCTTC. The encoded protein is CASIRGKRSYNEQFF.

The genes are TRBV10-1 and TRBJ2-5; possibly TRBD1 for D (5 bases). Trimming removed 5 bases from V and 2 bases from J, with 12 bases in between. CDR1 WNHNN and CDR2 SYGVQD come from the germline V gene (reference sequence). There are 14 residues in the CDR3. The CDR3 loop is CASSRTGGQETQYF. Here the CDR3 DNA reads TGCGCCAGCAGTCGAACAGGTGGACAAGAGACCCAGTACTTC.

V and J are TRBV6-5 and TRBJ2-7, with 8 nucleotides matching TRBD1. J lost 2 bases, V lost 6 bases, and 6 bases had no gene match. From germline, CDR1 is MNHEY and CDR2 SVGAGI. This CDR3 contains 14 residues. Written as DNA, the CDR3 is TGTGCCAGCAGCCGACAGGGGACAGCCTACGAGCAGTACTTC. It is translated as CASSRQGTAYEQYF.

This clone was detected only once. The chain is built from TRBV18 and TRBJ2-2; 12 bases are a match to TRBD2. Germline trimming cut 6 bases from V and 5 bases from J; bases unmatched to any gene: 4. Germline lookup yields CDR1 KGHSH and CDR2 LQKENI. The CDR3 has 15 residues. This CDR3 is CASSTSGSSTGELFF. In nucleotides, the CDR3 is TGTGCCAGCTCGACTAGCGGGAGTAGTACCGGGGAGCTGTTTTTT.

V is TRBV27 and J is TRBJ2-1; the match to TRBD2 covers 16 bases. The CDR3 sequence is 20 residues long. J gave up 2 bases and V 6 bases, and 13 bases lay outside the gene matches. Germline V gene sequence: CDR1 MNHEY, CDR2 SMNVEV (reference sequence). The CDR3 bases are TGTGCCAGCAGAAGGCTGGGACTAGCGGGAGGGCCTACTACCTACAATGAGCAGTTCTTC. Protein product: CASRRLGLAGGPTTYNEQFF.

The J gene is TRBJ2-1, the V gene TRBV25-1; 9 bases align to TRBD1. Germline assignment: CDR1 MGHDK and CDR2 SYGVNS. Trimming removed 8 bases from V and 6 bases from J; junction bases left unmatched: 8. The CDR3 has 14 amino acids. The CDR3 sequence is CASAKTGGLNEQFF. CDR3 nucleotide sequence: TGTGCCAGCGCGAAAACAGGGGGCCTCAATGAGCAGTTCTTC.